The next 32 T cell receptor beta chains were all read from a single sample in a study of shared clonotypes between healthy human individuals. TCRdb keeps only in-frame clones here, not all; method: immunoSEQ multiplex PCR. Among about 380,000 clones listed, around 96% were seen once. The sequencing input was memory CD8+ T cells sorted from blood. As to subset: CD45RO+ cells pooled with CCR7-negative TemRA cells. Every receptor here comes from a young man in good health.

This rearrangement joins TRBV19 to TRBJ2-2; D unclear. The germline V gene has CDR1 LNHDA and CDR2 SQIVND (reference sequence). V lost 7 bases and J 3 bases, leaving 9 bases between the germline ends. This CDR3 region has 13 residues. CDR3 amino acids: CASNYRYTGELFF. CDR3 sequence (DNA): TGTGCCAGTAACTACAGATACACCGGGGAGCTGTTTTTT.

The chain joins TRBV6-1 to TRBJ1-4, with a possible D match to TRBD1 (6 bases). V was clipped by 4 bases and J by 6 bases, with 15 bases between them. CDR3 length equals 15 residues. From germline, CDR1 is MNHNS and CDR2 SASEGT. The CDR3 loop is CASSVGGRGYEKLFF. CDR3 coding DNA: TGTGCCAGCAGTGTAGGGGGGAGGGGGTATGAAAAACTGTTTTTT.

This clone has a single count. The chain uses TRBV18 and TRBJ1-1; a weak D match, TRBD1 (5 bases). Trimming took off 3 bases at V and 1 base at J, with 15 bases between the two ends. The germline gives CDR1 KGHSH, CDR2 LQKENI. The CDR3 consists of 16 residues. DNA of the CDR3: TGTGCCAGCTCACCTCCAGGGCCGGTAAGGAACACTGAAGCTTTCTTT. Amino acids: CASSPPGPVRNTEAFF.

V is TRBV7-9 and J is TRBJ1-1; D is unclear. V lost 2 bases to trimming and J lost 5 bases, with 6 bases between them. This CDR3 region has 12 residues. CDR1 is SEHNR, CDR2 FQNEAQ, per germline (reference sequence). This chain's CDR3 is CASSLSITEAFF. The CDR3 nucleotides read TGTGCCAGCAGCTTATCGATTACTGAAGCTTTCTTT.

The rearrangement joins TRBV10-3 to TRBJ1-2; 7 positions agree with TRBD1. CDR1 is ENHRY and CDR2 is SYGVKD in the germline V gene. The CDR3 spans 12 residues. The V gene end was trimmed by 6 bases and the J gene end by 2 bases; junction bases not matched to a gene: 0. The CDR3 DNA sequence: TGTGCCATCAGGGGACAGAACTATGGCTACACCTTC. It yields the protein CAIRGQNYGYTF.

This clone was seen a few times. This chain connects TRBV23-1 to TRBJ2-1, with D hard to call. TRBV23-1 carries the ORF label, with uncertain function. This CDR3 spans 11 amino acids. The germline V and J ends were trimmed by 4 bases and 5 bases, with 3 bases remaining between them. In DNA form, the CDR3 reads TGCGCCAGCAGTCGAGACAATGAGCAGTTCTTC. Its translation: CASSRDNEQFF.

The chain recombines TRBV5-1 with TRBJ2-3, with unresolved D. CDR1 is SGHRS and CDR2 is YFSETQ in the germline V gene. Trimming stripped 6 bases from V and 3 bases from J, with 8 bases between. The CDR3 totals 12 residues. CDR3 in DNA: TGCGCCAGCACCACACAGACAGATACGCAGTATTTT. Its protein product is CASTTQTDTQYF.

The rearrangement links TRBV30 to TRBJ1-4, with a tentative D call TRBD1 (6 bases). The V gene's germline CDR1 is GTSNPN and CDR2 SVGIG (reference sequence). The V end lost 4 bases, the J end lost 1 base, and 10 bases lay between the germline ends. The CDR3 extends over 14 amino acids. The CDR3 loop reads CAWNEQGTNEKLFF. The CDR3 DNA reads as TGTGCCTGGAATGAACAGGGAACTAATGAAAAACTGTTTTTT.

The chain links TRBV11-2 to TRBJ2-1, with a weak D call TRBD2 (5 bases). CDR3 size: 17 residues. Germline CDR1 SGHAT, CDR2 FQNNGV. V was cut by 1 base and J by 2 bases, with 15 bases left in between. CDR3 coding DNA: TGTGCCAGCAGCTTAGTTGTTTGGACTTTAACCTACAATGAGCAGTTCTTC. Translation gives CASSLVVWTLTYNEQFF.

Here the CDR3 reads CASSQTPDRGLTGELFF. DNA of the CDR3: TGCGCCAGCAGTCAAACGCCGGACAGGGGGCTAACCGGGGAGCTGTTTTTT. The chain carries TRBV23-1 and TRBJ2-2; 11 bases are shared with TRBD1. TRBV23-1 is an open reading frame, and its role is uncertain. There are 17 residues in the CDR3. V shed 2 bases, J shed 5 bases, and the junction held 7 bases outside the gene matches.

The chain joins TRBV5-4 to TRBJ2-1, with D tentatively TRBD2 (6 bases). The CDR3 has 15 amino acids. The V gene's germline CDR1 is SGHNT and CDR2 YYREEE (reference sequence). Between the trimmed V and J ends, which lost 0 bases and 1 base, there was a span of 8 bases. The CDR3 DNA follows: TGTGCCAGCAGCTTGGGCGGGATTTCCTACAATGAGCAGTTCTTC. Protein sequence: CASSLGGISYNEQFF.

This clone was recorded once. This chain uses TRBV5-1 with TRBJ1-1; D gene unclear. Looked up from germline, CDR1 is SGHRS and CDR2 is YFSETQ. Trimming pared 0 bases from V and 1 base from J, leaving 7 bases between. The CDR3 length is 14 residues. CDR3 DNA sequence: TGCGCCAGCAGCTTGGCCGTGTGGAACACTGAAGCTTTCTTT. As protein: CASSLAVWNTEAFF.

The J gene is TRBJ2-1, the V gene TRBV9; 8 nucleotides align to TRBD1. The germline CDR1 and CDR2 sequences are SGDLS and YYNGEE. The CDR3 has 16 amino acids. V shed 4 bases, J shed 6 bases, and the junction held 12 bases outside the gene matches. The CDR3 sequence is CASSLRFGQGSNEQFF. The CDR3 DNA is TGTGCCAGCAGCCTACGGTTTGGACAGGGCTCCAATGAGCAGTTCTTC.

V usage is TRBV6-5 and J usage is TRBJ1-3; D unclear. The V gene's germline CDR1 is MNHEY and CDR2 SVGAGI. Trimming shortened V by 0 bases and J by 4 bases, and 4 bases separated the two germline ends. The length of the CDR3 is 13 residues. The CDR3 loop reads CASSYSTGNTIYF. CDR3 DNA: TGTGCCAGCAGTTACTCGACAGGAAACACCATATATTTT.

The chain recombines TRBV15 with TRBJ2-7, with no clear D. Trimming stripped 3 bases from V and 6 bases from J, with 18 bases between. The germline gives CDR1 LNHNV, CDR2 YYDKDF (reference sequence). The CDR3 spans 15 residues. CDR3 DNA sequence: TGTGCCACCAGCAGGGATAACTACTACCCCGGCGAGCAGTACTTC. Residues: CATSRDNYYPGEQYF.

The V and J genes are TRBV6-1 and TRBJ1-1; D not certain. V was trimmed by 4 bases and J by 3 bases, leaving 15 bases between them. Germline-derived CDR1 and CDR2 are MNHNS and SASEGT. The CDR3 covers 15 residues. The CDR3 is CASSAPPVLDTEAFF. In DNA, the CDR3 is TGTGCCAGCAGTGCCCCCCCCGTTCTAGACACTGAAGCTTTCTTT.

The V call is TRBV7-2, the J call TRBJ2-7; tentatively, D is TRBD1 or TRBD2 (5 bases each). The CDR3 spans 14 residues. CDR1 and CDR2 from the germline V gene are SGHTA and FQGNSA. Trimming took off 0 bases at V and 4 bases at J, with 10 bases between the two ends. CDR3 sequence: CASSLAPGRYEQYF. In DNA form, the CDR3 reads TGTGCCAGCAGCTTAGCGCCAGGGAGATACGAGCAGTACTTC.

As concerns this clone: Other DNA sequences of this sample code for an identical CDR3. The CDR3 is CASSQGTGANVLTF. The CDR3 nucleotides are TGTGCCAGCAGCCAAGGCACAGGGGCCAACGTCCTGACTTTC. The rearrangement joins TRBV4-2 to TRBJ2-6; D unresolved. CDR3 length: 14 amino acids. Germline V gene data show CDR1 as LGHNA and CDR2 as YNFKEQ. Trimming left V 1 base short and J 4 bases short, with 5 bases between.

The CDR3 loop is CASSQRREGLKNIQYF. In DNA, the CDR3 is TGCGCCAGCAGTCAAAGGCGAGAAGGGCTAAAAAACATTCAGTACTTC. The chain recombines TRBV23-1 with TRBJ2-4; D not resolved. TRBV23-1 is marked as an open reading frame, function uncertain. Trimming left V 2 bases short and J 4 bases short, with 15 bases between. CDR3 length: 16 amino acids.

V gene TRBV18 combines with J gene TRBJ1-1; D remains ambiguous. The CDR3 covers 16 residues. CDR1 is KGHSH, CDR2 LQKENI, per germline. V dropped 2 bases and J dropped 1 base, with 14 bases sitting between them. In DNA, the CDR3 is TGTGCCAGCTCACCATGGGAGATCCGGGGGAACACTGAAGCTTTCTTT. It yields the protein CASSPWEIRGNTEAFF.

Comment on this clone: The same CDR3 can be traced to other DNA sequences in this sample. CDR3 nucleotides: TGCGCCAGCAGCTTGGCTGGGAGGGACACTGAAGCTTTCTTT. The encoded protein is CASSLAGRDTEAFF. The chain links TRBV5-1 to TRBJ1-1; D remains unclear. V was clipped by 0 bases and J by 3 bases, with 9 bases between them. CDR1 is SGHRS, CDR2 YFSETQ, per germline. There are 14 residues in the CDR3.

The rearrangement links TRBV5-1 to TRBJ2-5; D is ambiguous. Trimming removed 3 bases at V and 4 bases at J, with 13 bases between. Germline V gene sequence: CDR1 SGHRS, CDR2 YFSETQ. CDR3 length: 14 residues. The CDR3, as DNA: TGCGCCAGCAGCTCTCATCAAAAGGGAGAGACCCAGTACTTC. Its protein product is CASSSHQKGETQYF.

This chain connects TRBV6-1 to TRBJ2-7; possible D gene TRBD1, 5 bases. Germline loops: CDR1 MNHNS, CDR2 SASEGT. This CDR3 has 15 amino acids. The V and J ends lost 7 bases and 0 bases respectively, with 16 bases between them. CDR3 sequence (DNA): TGTGCCAGCACCCGGACCAGACAGAGCTCCTACGAGCAGTACTTC. Its translation is CASTRTRQSSYEQYF.

The V call is TRBV4-1, the J call TRBJ2-7; D gene uncertain. Trimming removed 4 bases at V and 4 bases at J, with 11 bases between. This CDR3 has 13 residues. The germline V gene encodes CDR1 MGHRA and CDR2 YSYEKL. Here the CDR3 DNA reads TGCGCCAGCAGCCCCGGACCAAGTTACGAGCAGTACTTC. It specifies CASSPGPSYEQYF.

This clone was recorded only once. J is TRBJ2-1 and V is TRBV4-1; 16 bases agree with TRBD2. Germline-derived CDR1 and CDR2 are MGHRA and YSYEKL. This CDR3 is built from 19 residues. The V segment lost 3 bases and the J segment 10 bases; nucleotides outside the gene matches: 15. The CDR3 region is CASSQPEGAGTSGREEQFF. The CDR3 nucleotides are TGCGCCAGCAGCCAGCCCGAGGGGGCTGGGACTAGCGGGAGGGAGGAGCAGTTCTTC.

V usage is TRBV30 and J usage is TRBJ2-1; no clear D gene. The CDR3 covers 11 residues. V was cut by 3 bases and J by 7 bases, with 7 bases left in between. The germline gives CDR1 GTSNPN, CDR2 SVGIG (reference sequence). The CDR3 nucleotides are TGTGCCTGGAGGGTTGGGAATGAGCAGTTCTTC. Translating it yields CAWRVGNEQFF.

This chain uses TRBV6-1 with TRBJ1-5, with 8 bases aligning to TRBD1. Losses at the gene ends were 1 base for V and 0 bases for J; bases not matched to a gene: 11. Germline CDR1 is MNHNS and CDR2 is SASEGT. This CDR3 is built from 19 residues. The CDR3 sequence: CASSEEPVDRGYSNQPQHF. The CDR3 DNA reads TGTGCCAGCAGTGAAGAGCCAGTCGACAGGGGATATAGCAATCAGCCCCAGCATTTT.

The rearrangement links TRBV10-2 to TRBJ2-7; D possibly corresponds to TRBD2 (6 bases). The CDR3 is 15 amino acids. Germline lookup yields CDR1 WSHSY and CDR2 SAAADI. Trimming left V 6 bases short and J 2 bases short, with 17 bases between. This chain's CDR3 is CASRPWRVLPYEQYF. The CDR3 DNA reads TGCGCCAGCAGGCCTTGGAGGGTTCTTCCCTACGAGCAGTACTTC.

On this clone itself: This CDR3 is also generated by other DNA sequences in the sample. This rearrangement joins TRBV18 to TRBJ2-7; D gene uncertain. V was shortened by 5 bases and J by 2 bases, with 4 bases between the two germline ends. Per germline, CDR1 KGHSH and CDR2 LQKENI. CDR3 length: 11 residues. The CDR3 bases are TGTGCCAGCTCATCGACCTACGAGCAGTACTTC. This sequence encodes CASSSTYEQYF.

The chain joins TRBV5-4 to TRBJ2-3; TRBD2 matches at 8 bases. With 2 bases clipped from V and 1 base from J, the junction kept 3 bases outside the gene matches. Germline V gene sequence: CDR1 SGHNT, CDR2 YYREEE (reference sequence). The CDR3 runs 15 residues. CDR3 protein: CASSFGLAGTDTQYF. The DNA of the CDR3 is TGTGCCAGCAGCTTCGGACTAGCAGGCACAGATACGCAGTATTTT. Using reference TRBV5-4 and TRBJ2-3 for the parts outside the CDR3, the full variable domain is ETGVTQSPTHLIKTRGQQVTLRCSSQSGHNTVSWYQQALGQGPQFIFQYYREEENGRGNFPPRFSGLQFPNYSSELNVNALELDDSALYLCASSFGLAGTDTQYFGPGTRLTVL.

The chain joins TRBV5-8 to TRBJ1-6, with unresolved D. The CDR3 sequence is 15 residues long. The V end lost 5 bases, the J end lost 1 base, and 10 bases lay between the germline ends. Germline loops: CDR1 SGHTS, CDR2 YDEGEE. CDR3 protein: CASRPAGSYNSPLHF. CDR3 nucleotides: TGTGCCAGCAGACCGGCGGGATCCTATAATTCACCCCTCCACTTT. Complete variable domain (other parts from reference TRBV5-8 and TRBJ1-6): EAGVTQSPTHLIKTRGQQATLRCSPISGHTSVYWYQQALGLGLQFLLWYDEGEERNRGNFPPRFSGRQFPNYSSELNVNALELEDSALYLCASRPAGSYNSPLHFGNGTRLTVT.

This clone appeared a single time. This chain joins TRBV6-6 and TRBJ1-5, with D possibly being TRBD1 (5 bases). Trimming removed 5 bases at V and 5 bases at J, with 13 bases between. This CDR3 has 14 residues. Germline lookup yields CDR1 MNHNY and CDR2 SVGAGI (reference sequence). The CDR3 region has the DNA TGTGCCAGCAGTCTCCAGGGCGTTGATCAGCCCCAGCATTTT. Translating it yields CASSLQGVDQPQHF.